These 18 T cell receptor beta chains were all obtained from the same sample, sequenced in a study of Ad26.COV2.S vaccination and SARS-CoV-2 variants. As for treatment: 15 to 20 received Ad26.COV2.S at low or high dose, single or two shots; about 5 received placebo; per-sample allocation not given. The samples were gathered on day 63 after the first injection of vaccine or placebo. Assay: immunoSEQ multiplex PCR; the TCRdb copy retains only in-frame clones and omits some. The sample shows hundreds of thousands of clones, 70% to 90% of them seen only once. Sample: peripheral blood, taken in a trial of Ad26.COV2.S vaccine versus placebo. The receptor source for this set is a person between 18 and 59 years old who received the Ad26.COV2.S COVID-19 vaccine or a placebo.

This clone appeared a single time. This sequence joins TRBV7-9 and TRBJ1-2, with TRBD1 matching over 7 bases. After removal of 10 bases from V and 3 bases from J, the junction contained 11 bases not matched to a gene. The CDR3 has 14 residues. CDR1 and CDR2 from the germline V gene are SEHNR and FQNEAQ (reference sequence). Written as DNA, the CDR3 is TGTGCCATCTCTTCAGGGGACAGTCACTATGGCTACACCTTC. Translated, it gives CAISSGDSHYGYTF.

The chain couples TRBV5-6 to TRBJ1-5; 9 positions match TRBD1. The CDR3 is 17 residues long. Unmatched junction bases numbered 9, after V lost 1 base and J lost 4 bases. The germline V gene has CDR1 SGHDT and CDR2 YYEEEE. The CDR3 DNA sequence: TGTGCCAGCAGCTTGTGGGGGACAGGGTGGGGAAATCAGCCCCAGCATTTT. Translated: CASSLWGTGWGNQPQHF.

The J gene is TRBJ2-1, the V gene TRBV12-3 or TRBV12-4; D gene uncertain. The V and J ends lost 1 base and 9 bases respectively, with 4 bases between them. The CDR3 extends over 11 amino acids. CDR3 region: CASSLETEQFF. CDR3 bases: TGTGCCAGCAGTTTAGAAACTGAGCAGTTCTTC.

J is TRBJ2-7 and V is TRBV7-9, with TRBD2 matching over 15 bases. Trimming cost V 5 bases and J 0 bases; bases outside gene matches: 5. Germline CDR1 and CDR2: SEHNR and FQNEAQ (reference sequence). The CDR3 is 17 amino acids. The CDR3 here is CASSDGLAGGSSYEQYF. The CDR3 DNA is TGTGCCAGCAGCGATGGACTAGCGGGAGGGAGCTCCTACGAGCAGTACTTC.

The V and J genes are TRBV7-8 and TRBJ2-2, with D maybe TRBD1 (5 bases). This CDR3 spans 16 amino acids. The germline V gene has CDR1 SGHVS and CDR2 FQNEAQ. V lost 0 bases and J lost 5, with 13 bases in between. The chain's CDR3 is CASSLALQGKTGELFF. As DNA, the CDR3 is TGTGCCAGCAGCTTAGCGCTCCAGGGAAAGACCGGGGAGCTGTTTTTT.

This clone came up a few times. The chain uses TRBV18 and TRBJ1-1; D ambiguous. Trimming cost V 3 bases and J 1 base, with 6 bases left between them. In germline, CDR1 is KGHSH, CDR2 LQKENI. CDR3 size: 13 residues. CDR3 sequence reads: CASSPTPNTEAFF. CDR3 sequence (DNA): TGTGCCAGCTCACCTACACCGAACACTGAAGCTTTCTTT. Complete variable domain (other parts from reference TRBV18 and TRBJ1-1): NAGVMQNPRHLVRRRGQEARLRCSPMKGHSHVYWYRQLPEEGLKFMVYLQKENIIDESGMPKERFSAEFPKEGPSILRIQQVVRGDSAAYFCASSPTPNTEAFFGQGTRLTVV.

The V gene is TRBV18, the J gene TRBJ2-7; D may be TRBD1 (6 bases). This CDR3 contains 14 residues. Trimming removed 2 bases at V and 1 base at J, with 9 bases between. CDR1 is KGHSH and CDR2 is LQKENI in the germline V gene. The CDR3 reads CASSPATGSYEQYF. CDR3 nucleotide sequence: TGTGCCAGCTCACCAGCGACAGGATCCTACGAGCAGTACTTC. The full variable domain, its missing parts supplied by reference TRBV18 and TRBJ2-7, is NAGVMQNPRHLVRRRGQEARLRCSPMKGHSHVYWYRQLPEEGLKFMVYLQKENIIDESGMPKERFSAEFPKEGPSILRIQQVVRGDSAAYFCASSPATGSYEQYFGPGTRLTVT.

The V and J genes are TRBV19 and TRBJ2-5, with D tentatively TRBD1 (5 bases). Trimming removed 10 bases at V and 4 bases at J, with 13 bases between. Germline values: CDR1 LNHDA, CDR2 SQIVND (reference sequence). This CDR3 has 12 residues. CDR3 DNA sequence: TGTGCCACCTTGGGGCCCGGAGAGACCCAGTACTTC. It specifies CATLGPGETQYF.

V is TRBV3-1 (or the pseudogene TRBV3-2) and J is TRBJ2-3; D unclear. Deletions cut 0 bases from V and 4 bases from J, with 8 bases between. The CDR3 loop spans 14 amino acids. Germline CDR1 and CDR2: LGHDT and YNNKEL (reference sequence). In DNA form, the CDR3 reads TGTGCCAGCAGCCAAGAGGGTATACCAGATACGCAGTATTTT. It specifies CASSQEGIPDTQYF.

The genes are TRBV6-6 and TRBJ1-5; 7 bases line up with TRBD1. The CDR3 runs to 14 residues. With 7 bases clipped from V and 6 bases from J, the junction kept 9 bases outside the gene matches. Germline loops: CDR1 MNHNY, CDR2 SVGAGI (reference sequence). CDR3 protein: CASTRQGTGQPQHF. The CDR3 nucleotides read TGTGCCAGCACCCGACAGGGAACGGGTCAGCCCCAGCATTTT.

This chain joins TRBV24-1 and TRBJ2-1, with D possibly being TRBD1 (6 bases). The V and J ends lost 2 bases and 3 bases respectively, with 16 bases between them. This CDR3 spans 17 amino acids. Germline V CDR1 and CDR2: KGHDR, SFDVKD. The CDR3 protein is CATSDSHPETGYNEQFF. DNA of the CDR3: TGTGCCACCAGTGATTCCCACCCCGAGACAGGCTACAATGAGCAGTTCTTC.

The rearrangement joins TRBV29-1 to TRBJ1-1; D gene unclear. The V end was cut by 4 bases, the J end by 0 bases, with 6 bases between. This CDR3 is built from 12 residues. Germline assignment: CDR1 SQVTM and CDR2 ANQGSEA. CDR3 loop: CSVVLVNTEAFF. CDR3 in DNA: TGCAGCGTTGTATTAGTGAACACTGAAGCTTTCTTT.

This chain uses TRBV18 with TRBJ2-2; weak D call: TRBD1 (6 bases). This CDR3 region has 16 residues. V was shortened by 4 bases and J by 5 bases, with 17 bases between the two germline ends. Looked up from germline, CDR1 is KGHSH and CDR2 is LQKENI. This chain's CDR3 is CASSQETGSKTGELFF. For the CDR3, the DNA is TGTGCCAGCTCACAGGAAACAGGGTCTAAGACCGGGGAGCTGTTTTTT.

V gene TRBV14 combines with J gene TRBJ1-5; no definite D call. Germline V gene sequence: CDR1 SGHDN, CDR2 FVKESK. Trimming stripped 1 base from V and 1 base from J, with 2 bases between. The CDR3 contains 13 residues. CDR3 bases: TGTGCCAGCAGCCAAGCGAGCAATCAGCCCCAGCATTTT. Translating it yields CASSQASNQPQHF.

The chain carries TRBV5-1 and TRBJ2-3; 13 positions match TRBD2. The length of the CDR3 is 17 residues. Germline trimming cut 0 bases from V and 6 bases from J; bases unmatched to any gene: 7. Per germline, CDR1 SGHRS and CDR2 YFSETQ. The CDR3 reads CASSLAWTSGSGDTQYF. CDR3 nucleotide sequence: TGCGCCAGCAGCTTGGCCTGGACTAGCGGGAGCGGGGATACGCAGTATTTT.

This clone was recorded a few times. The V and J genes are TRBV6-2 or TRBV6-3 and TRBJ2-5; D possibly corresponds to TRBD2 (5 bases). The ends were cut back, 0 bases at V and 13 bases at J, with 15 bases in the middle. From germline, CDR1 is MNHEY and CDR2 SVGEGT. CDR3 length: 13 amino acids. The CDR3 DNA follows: TGTGCCAGCAGTTACTCCCCGAGGGTAGGATGGTACTTC. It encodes CASSYSPRVGWYF.

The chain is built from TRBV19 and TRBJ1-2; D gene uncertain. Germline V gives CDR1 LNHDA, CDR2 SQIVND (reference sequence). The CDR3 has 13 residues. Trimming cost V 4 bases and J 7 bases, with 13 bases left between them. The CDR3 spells CASSTDGSLGYTF. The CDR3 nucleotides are TGTGCCAGTAGTACGGACGGCTCCCTTGGCTACACCTTC.

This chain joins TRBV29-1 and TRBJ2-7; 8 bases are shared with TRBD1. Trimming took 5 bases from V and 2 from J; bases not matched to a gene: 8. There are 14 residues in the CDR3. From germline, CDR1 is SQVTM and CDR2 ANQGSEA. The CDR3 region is CSVTDRARTYEQYF. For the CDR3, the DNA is TGCAGCGTTACGGACAGGGCCAGAACCTACGAGCAGTACTTC.